This T cell receptor (beta chain) comes out of a study of T-cell memory formation after mild COVID-19. Study-level results: A second wave expanding day 15 to 37 was CD4+-biased; contracting clones were balanced.

This clonotype was counted only a few times. Its target is unknown. Using its own MiXCR run on the 5' RACE reads, TCRdb lists one record per CDR3 protein. The sample lists about 320,000 distinct CDR3 sequences, 14% seen once, with around a fifth in the top ten. Deletions cut 0 bases from V and 5 bases from J, with 11 bases between. The CDR3 extends over 14 amino acids. Germline V gene sequence: CDR1 SGHDT, CDR2 YYEEEE. The TCR sequence derives from a man between 18 and 35 years old who had mild COVID-19 (a few samples of this study predate the infection). Cell type and time point are not known. The sample was PBMCs or a T cell subset sorted from them (not recorded which). The genes are TRBV5-6 and TRBJ1-2; D unresolved. This CDR3 is CASSLADWGYGYTF. The CDR3 DNA reads as TGTGCCAGCAGCTTGGCCGATTGGGGTTATGGCTACACCTTC.